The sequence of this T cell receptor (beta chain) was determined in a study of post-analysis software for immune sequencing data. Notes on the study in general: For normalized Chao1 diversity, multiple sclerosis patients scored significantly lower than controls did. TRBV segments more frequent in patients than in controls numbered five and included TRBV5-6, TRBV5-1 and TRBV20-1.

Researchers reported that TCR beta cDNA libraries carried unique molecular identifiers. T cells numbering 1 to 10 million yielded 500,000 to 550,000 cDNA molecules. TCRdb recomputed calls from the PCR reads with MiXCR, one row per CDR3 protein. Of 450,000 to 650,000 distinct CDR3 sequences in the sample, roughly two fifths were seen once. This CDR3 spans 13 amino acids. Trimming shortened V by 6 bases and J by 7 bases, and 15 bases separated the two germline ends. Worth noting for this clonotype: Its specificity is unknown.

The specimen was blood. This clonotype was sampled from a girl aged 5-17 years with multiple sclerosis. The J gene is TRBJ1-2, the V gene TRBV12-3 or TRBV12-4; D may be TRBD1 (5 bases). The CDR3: CASSPGGSSGYTF. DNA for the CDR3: TGTGCCAGCAGCCCGGGGGGTTCAAGTGGCTACACCTTC.